This TCR beta chain was identified during a study of spatial heterogeneity in lung cancer. Time point reported: sample taken at primary tumor resection. 72 TRACERx patients with early, untreated non-small cell lung cancer donated samples. From tumor, nontumor lung or frozen PBMC, whole RNA was taken unsorted for sequencing. This clonotype was picked up many times. The antigen is undetermined. TCR cDNA molecules were tagged individually, and each one carried a unique molecular identifier. TCRdb redid the calling of the 5' RACE reads with MiXCR, one entry per CDR3 protein. The sample records 43,000 or so distinct CDR3 sequences, nearly 7% being singletons. Study results and limitations: Ubiquitous expanded tumor TCRs surfaced in blood more at resection than they did at follow-up.

This receptor was identified in a female donor with early-stage non-small cell lung cancer. The source was PBMCs, collected at surgery.

Here the CDR3 reads CASSPLGRNIQYF. In DNA form, the CDR3 reads TGTGCCAGCTCACCACTGGGGAGAAACATTCAGTACTTC. This rearrangement joins TRBV18 to TRBJ2-4; perhaps TRBD2 as D (5 bases). Trimming pared 1 base from V and 6 bases from J, leaving 7 bases between. This CDR3 has 13 residues. The V gene's germline CDR1 is KGHSH and CDR2 LQKENI.